This TCR beta chain comes out of a study of identifying expanded T cells in peripheral blood. General study points: Over approximately two and four weeks, about 15 and 18 clones changed, versus 1.2 between replicates.

Generated by immunoSEQ multiplex PCR, the TCRdb table keeps only in-frame clones and is missing some. The sample shows roughly 86,000 clones, 85% of them seen only once. There are 14 residues in the CDR3. Germline V CDR1 and CDR2: SGHRS, YFSETQ. The V and J ends lost 0 bases and 6 bases respectively, with 12 bases between them. During the collection period, no donor immune events like infections were recorded. With respect to this clone: Its target is unknown.

This receptor was taken from a person aged 18 to 70 in good health. The sequenced sample consisted of blood. The chain employs TRBV5-1 and TRBJ2-5, with D perhaps TRBD2 (5 bases). The DNA of the CDR3 is TGCGCCAGCAGCTTGGCTCTAGGGAGTAAGACCCAGTACTTC. Its protein is CASSLALGSKTQYF.